The 19 T cell receptor beta chains below all came from one sample that was sequenced in a study of T-cell reconstitution after alpha-beta-depleted transplantation in children. Unique molecular identifiers were incorporated during preparation of the TCRbeta library. MiXCR, run by TCRdb on the PCR reads, gives a single entry per CDR3 protein. The repertoire holds some 100,000 distinct CDR3 sequences, with roughly a sixth as singletons. The sequencing here drew on PBMCs, mostly from graft donor cells, taken 180 days after TCRalphabeta/CD19-depleted stem cell transplant. These receptor sequences come from a male patient between 2 and 9 years old who had a stem cell transplant for acute lymphoblastic leukemia, so the T cells may come from the graft donor.

This clonotype showed up many times. The chain joins TRBV12-3 or TRBV12-4 to TRBJ2-4; a weak D match, TRBD1 (6 bases). V lost 5 bases and J 10 bases, leaving 21 bases between the germline ends. The CDR3 contains 15 residues. The CDR3: CASSPDRIIIVIQYF. CDR3 DNA sequence: TGTGCCAGCAGTCCCGACAGGATTATAATAGTAATTCAGTACTTC.

The gene calls are TRBV4-3 and TRBJ1-2, with 9 bases lining up with TRBD1. Germline trimming cut 3 bases from V and 4 bases from J; bases unmatched to any gene: 6. The germline CDR1 and CDR2 sequences are LGHNA and YSLEER. The CDR3 is made up of 15 amino acids. CDR3 nucleotide sequence: TGCGCCAGCAGCCAGGGACAGGGCAGCAGCTATGGCTACACCTTC. This translates into CASSQGQGSSYGYTF.

The V call is TRBV10-3, the J call TRBJ2-3; D is perhaps TRBD1 (6 bases). Trimming removed 7 bases from V and 5 bases from J, with 7 bases in between. The CDR3 is made up of 11 amino acids. The germline V gene encodes CDR1 ENHRY and CDR2 SYGVKD. CDR3 residues: CAIKGGDTQYF. The CDR3 nucleotides read TGTGCCATCAAAGGGGGAGATACGCAGTATTTT.

In this sample, this clonotype turned up many times. The genes are TRBV14 and TRBJ2-7; TRBD1 might be the D (6 bases). This CDR3 is built from 14 residues. CDR1 is SGHDN and CDR2 is FVKESK in the germline V gene. Trimming left V 1 base short and J 3 bases short, with 10 bases between. The CDR3 region has the DNA TGTGCCAGCAGCCAAGCAAACAGGGTCTACGAGCAGTACTTC. As protein: CASSQANRVYEQYF.

The sample holds a few counts of this clonotype. The V call is TRBV5-8, the J call TRBJ1-3; TRBD1 might be the D (5 bases). Germline assignment: CDR1 SGHTS and CDR2 YDEGEE. The CDR3 runs 15 residues. V was pared by 0 bases and J by 4 bases, with 11 bases between. The CDR3 is CASSLAQGTGNTIYF. The CDR3 DNA reads TGTGCCAGCAGCTTGGCCCAGGGAACGGGAAACACCATATATTTT.

The CDR3: CASSVDPSGEQYF. The CDR3 nucleotides are TGTGCCAGCAGCGTCGACCCCTCGGGAGAGCAGTACTTC. The genes are TRBV5-4 and TRBJ2-7; TRBD2 might be the D (5 bases). This CDR3 is 13 amino acids long. Germline loops: CDR1 SGHNT, CDR2 YYREEE (reference sequence). V was cut by 4 bases and J by 7 bases, with 15 bases left in between.

This clonotype was detected many times. J is TRBJ1-1 and V is TRBV7-2; tentatively, D is TRBD1 (6 bases). There are 13 residues in the CDR3. Per the germline V gene, CDR1 is SGHTA and CDR2 is FQGNSA. V was pared by 0 bases and J by 7 bases, with 9 bases between. CDR3 nucleotides: TGTGCCAGCAGCTTAGCGGACAGCCTTGAAGCTTTCTTT. Protein: CASSLADSLEAFF.

This chain links TRBV15 with TRBJ2-5; D is uncertain. V was trimmed by 3 bases and J by 2 bases, leaving 13 bases between them. From germline, CDR1 is LNHNV and CDR2 YYDKDF (reference sequence). This CDR3 is built from 15 residues. CDR3 region: CATSRPSRSQETQYF. The CDR3 coding sequence is TGTGCCACCAGCAGGCCTTCGAGGAGTCAAGAGACCCAGTACTTC.

This clonotype occurred a few times. The V and J genes are TRBV20-1 and TRBJ1-2; 8 bases align to TRBD1. In germline, CDR1 is DFQATT, CDR2 SNEGSKA (reference sequence). J gave up 5 bases and V 5 bases, and 7 bases lay outside the gene matches. There are 13 residues in the CDR3. The CDR3 nucleotides are TGCAGTGCTCCCGGGACAGGCTTTTATGGCTACACCTTC. It translates to CSAPGTGFYGYTF.

This clonotype was seen a handful of times. CDR3 amino acids: CASSQITGGEQYF. The DNA of the CDR3 is TGCGCCAGCAGCCAAATAACCGGGGGCGAACAGTACTTC. The chain carries TRBV5-1 and TRBJ2-7; either TRBD1 or TRBD2 may fit D (6 bases each). Germline CDR1 and CDR2: SGHRS and YFSETQ. The CDR3 has 13 amino acids. V lost 4 bases and J 10 bases, leaving 18 bases between the germline ends.

This clonotype was seen only a few times. The CDR3 bases are TGTGCCAGCAGCTTACGAGGGACTAATGAAAAACTGTTTTTT. Translating it yields CASSLRGTNEKLFF. V gene TRBV7-9 combines with J gene TRBJ1-4; D gene ambiguous. CDR3 length: 14 amino acids. Germline CDR1 reads SEHNR; CDR2 reads FQNEAQ (reference sequence). Trimming cost V 2 bases and J 2 bases, with 6 bases left between them.

Regarding this clonotype: At one boundary the junction diverges from the germline segment, which might be a read error. The rearrangement uses TRBV5-1 and TRBJ2-1; TRBD2 is a possible D gene (5 bases). Germline lookup yields CDR1 SGHRS and CDR2 YFSETQ. CDR3 length: 17 amino acids. The CDR3 sequence: CASSLLLGLVGVNKQFF. In DNA form, the CDR3 reads TGCGCCAGCAGCTTGCTGCTTGGGCTAGTGGGAGTCAATAAGCAGTTCTTC.

This clonotype was seen only a few times. This chain links TRBV3-1 with TRBJ2-1; D uncertain. CDR1 and CDR2 (germline): LGHDT, YNNKEL (reference sequence). The CDR3 loop spans 15 amino acids. With 0 bases removed from V and 8 bases from J, the gap between germline ends came to 14 bases. The CDR3 loop reads CASSQDHTSSHEQFF. DNA of the CDR3: TGTGCCAGCAGCCAAGATCATACCAGTTCCCATGAGCAGTTCTTC.

This clonotype turned up a few times. CDR3 nucleotide sequence: TGCGCCAGCCGAGGAACCGGGACTAACACCGGGGAGCTGTTTTTT. Protein: CASRGTGTNTGELFF. The chain couples TRBV5-1 to TRBJ2-2, with D tentatively TRBD2 (6 bases). CDR3 length: 15 amino acids. Trimming took off 7 bases at V and 2 bases at J, with 15 bases between the two ends. CDR1 is SGHRS, CDR2 YFSETQ, per germline.

The table lists this clonotype with many counts. The chain combines TRBV12-3 or TRBV12-4 with TRBJ2-7; D not resolved. This CDR3 has 11 residues. V was trimmed by 3 bases and J by 4 bases, leaving 4 bases between them. CDR3 sequence: CASSFQYEQYF. The CDR3 coding sequence is TGTGCCAGCAGTTTCCAGTACGAGCAGTACTTC.

There are a few counts of this clonotype. The chain couples TRBV5-1 to TRBJ2-7, with 8 positions matching TRBD2. Trimming at V came to 2 bases and at J to 2 bases, leaving 3 bases not matched to a gene. Germline CDR1 is SGHRS and CDR2 is YFSETQ. The CDR3 sequence is 14 residues long. The CDR3 region is CASSFSGVAYEQYF. Written as DNA, the CDR3 is TGCGCCAGCAGCTTTAGCGGGGTAGCCTACGAGCAGTACTTC.

There are many counts of this clonotype. The rearrangement links TRBV5-1 to TRBJ1-2; D not certain. There are 14 residues in the CDR3. Trimming stripped 0 bases from V and 1 base from J, with 7 bases between. Germline V CDR1 and CDR2: SGHRS, YFSETQ. The DNA for the CDR3 is TGCGCCAGCAGCTTGGACAGCCATAACTATGGCTACACCTTC. It encodes CASSLDSHNYGYTF.

The rearrangement links TRBV5-5 to TRBJ1-1, with TRBD1 matching 8 bases. CDR1 and CDR2 from the germline V gene are SGHKS and YYEKEE (reference sequence). V lost 1 base, J lost 1 base, and 6 bases stayed unmatched. This CDR3 has 16 residues. CDR3 bases: TGTGCCAGCAGCTTGTTCAGCGGGACAGGGAACACTGAAGCTTTCTTT. Amino acid sequence: CASSLFSGTGNTEAFF.

This clonotype was seen at least ten times. The CDR3 DNA sequence: TGCAGTGCTCCATTTGGCCCCGGGGAGCTGTTTTTT. It is translated as CSAPFGPGELFF. The genes are TRBV20-1 and TRBJ2-2, with D uncertain. CDR3 length: 12 amino acids. V was pared by 5 bases and J by 6 bases, with 10 bases between. Germline-derived CDR1 and CDR2 are DFQATT and SNEGSKA (reference sequence).